Below, 16 T cell receptor beta chains from the same sample are listed, as sequenced in a study of early T cells in non-severe SARS-CoV-2 infection. A single record per CDR3 protein comes from TCRdb applying MiXCR to the 5' RACE reads. The top ten clones hold 3% to 3.5% of a sample with about 110,000 distinct CDR3 sequences, about an eighth of them seen once. The sequenced sample was whole blood. The receptors originated from an adult who was a healthcare worker with PCR-confirmed SARS-CoV-2 infection or an uninfected control (not recorded which).

This clonotype came up many times. The chain carries TRBV20-1 and TRBJ2-1, with 9 positions matching TRBD2. The CDR3 is made up of 17 amino acids. The germline V gene encodes CDR1 DFQATT and CDR2 SNEGSKA (reference sequence). V shed 1 base and J 8 bases; nucleotides not matched to a gene: 15. In DNA, the CDR3 is TGCAGTGCTAGAGGGGTGAGCGGGAGGACTCCGGGGTATGAGCAGTTCTTC. This translates into CSARGVSGRTPGYEQFF.

This clonotype was detected ten times or more. The chain links TRBV28 to TRBJ1-1; 9 nucleotides line up with TRBD1. The ends lost 6 bases at V and 11 bases at J; junction bases unmatched: 10. Germline V lookup: CDR1 MDHEN, CDR2 SYDVKM. CDR3 size: 13 residues. CDR3 nucleotide sequence: TGTGCCAGCAGCCAAGGACAGGGGCTTGGGGCTTTCTTT. The encoded protein is CASSQGQGLGAFF.

At least ten counts were recorded for this clonotype. This chain joins TRBV11-2 and TRBJ1-6; maybe TRBD1 (5 bases). The length of the CDR3 is 15 residues. CDR1 and CDR2 from the germline V gene are SGHAT and FQNNGV. Trimming pared 5 bases from V and 7 bases from J, leaving 15 bases between. The CDR3 bases are TGTGCCAGCAGCACCGGGACTATTGAAAATTCACCCCTCCACTTT. Translated, it gives CASSTGTIENSPLHF.

V usage is TRBV11-3 and J usage is TRBJ1-1; 7 bases align to TRBD1. There are 14 residues in the CDR3. V trimming: 5 bases; J trimming: 5 bases; junction bases outside the gene matches: 8. Germline CDR1 SGHNT, CDR2 YENEEA. The CDR3 nucleotides read TGTGCCAGCAGCATTGGGACAGTCGGGACTGAAGCTTTCTTT. Protein: CASSIGTVGTEAFF.

This clonotype was counted between two and nine times. The chain employs TRBV6-2 or TRBV6-3 and TRBJ2-1, with D uncertain. CDR3 size: 12 residues. V lost 4 bases, J lost 4 bases, and 5 bases lay in between. Germline CDR1 is MNHEY and CDR2 is SVGEGT. The CDR3 nucleotides are TGTGCCAGCAGTTTGCGATACAATGAGCAGTTCTTC. Translation: CASSLRYNEQFF.

There are a few counts of this clonotype. The CDR3 DNA is TGTGCCAGCAGAATTGGGGCAGACACCGGGGAGCTGTTTTTT. It codes for CASRIGADTGELFF. The chain is built from TRBV11-2 and TRBJ2-2; TRBD1 might be the D (5 bases). Trimming took off 6 bases at V and 3 bases at J, with 11 bases between the two ends. The CDR3 has 14 amino acids. Per the germline V gene, CDR1 is SGHAT and CDR2 is FQNNGV. The full variable domain, rest sourced from reference TRBV11-2 and TRBJ2-2, is EAGVAQSPRYKIIEKRQSVAFWCNPISGHATLYWYQQILGQGPKLLIQFQNNGVVDDSQLPKDRFSAERLKGVDSTLKIQPAKLEDSAVYLCASRIGADTGELFFGEGSRLTVL.

This clonotype was observed at least ten times. The chain joins TRBV29-1 to TRBJ2-3; 7 bases fit TRBD2. Trimming cost V 5 bases and J 9 bases; bases outside gene matches: 5. CDR1 is SQVTM, CDR2 ANQGSEA, per germline. This CDR3 has 11 amino acids. The CDR3 here is CSVMTAGTQYF. The CDR3 region has the DNA TGCAGCGTTATGACAGCGGGGACGCAGTATTTT.

The gene calls are TRBV7-9 and TRBJ2-3; D is uncertain. V lost 1 base to trimming and J lost 2 bases, with 7 bases between them. The CDR3 has 14 amino acids. Germline V lookup: CDR1 SEHNR, CDR2 FQNEAQ (reference sequence). DNA for the CDR3: TGTGCCAGCAGCTTAGTCCGAGACACAGATACGCAGTATTTT. It is translated as CASSLVRDTDTQYF.

V is TRBV25-1 and J is TRBJ2-1; D may be TRBD2 (5 bases). Germline assignment: CDR1 MGHDK and CDR2 SYGVNS. V lost 2 bases and J 8 bases, leaving 13 bases between the germline ends. CDR3 length equals 14 residues. Here the CDR3 reads CASSELWAGDEQFF. As DNA, the CDR3 is TGTGCCAGCAGTGAACTGTGGGCCGGGGATGAGCAGTTCTTC.

DNA of the CDR3: TGCGCCAGCAATATGCGCCGAAACCGAACAGATACGCAGTATTTT. Translating it yields CASNMRRNRTDTQYF. V gene TRBV10-1 combines with J gene TRBJ2-3, with unresolved D. The CDR3 is made up of 15 amino acids. Trimming took 7 bases from V and 3 from J, leaving 17 bases between them. Per the germline V gene, CDR1 is WNHNN and CDR2 is SYGVQD (reference sequence).

This clonotype was counted many times. The V and J genes are TRBV21-1 and TRBJ1-5; TRBD1, as called in the table, went unchecked against the DNA. TRBV21-1 is deemed a pseudogene. The CDR3 covers 13 residues. The CDR3 nucleotides read TGTGCCAGCAGCAGGGACGGCGATCAGCCCCAGCATTTT. Translated: CASSRDGDQPQHF.

This clonotype has just a few counts. CDR3 amino acids: CASSLSRERPQHF. In nucleotides, the CDR3 is TGTGCCAGTAGTCTCTCAAGGGAACGGCCCCAGCATTTT. The chain employs TRBV19 and TRBJ1-5; D gene ambiguous. CDR3 length equals 13 residues. Deletions cut 5 bases from V and 9 bases from J, with 14 bases between. Germline V gene sequence: CDR1 LNHDA, CDR2 SQIVND (reference sequence).

Many counts were recorded for this clonotype. This chain connects TRBV3-1 to TRBJ1-1; D is perhaps TRBD1 (6 bases). Germline V lookup: CDR1 LGHDT, CDR2 YNNKEL (reference sequence). This CDR3 has 17 amino acids. Trimming stripped 3 bases from V and 2 bases from J, with 19 bases between. This CDR3 is CASSQPGTPIGNTEAFF. CDR3 in DNA: TGTGCCAGCAGCCAGCCCGGGACACCCATTGGAAACACTGAAGCTTTCTTT.

About this clonotype: Germline and junction disagree at one end, which may indicate a read error. The chain joins TRBV2 to TRBJ1-5, with D unclear. Germline V gives CDR1 SNHLY, CDR2 FYNNEI. The CDR3 is 13 amino acids. The DNA for the CDR3 is TGTGTCAGCAGTGGTGGGTTAACTCAGCCCCAGCATTTT. It translates to CVSSGGLTQPQHF. Using reference TRBV2 and TRBJ1-5 for the parts outside the CDR3, the full variable domain is EPEVTQTPSHQVTQMGQEVILRCVPISNHLYFYWYRQILGQKVEFLVSFYNNEISEKSEIFDDQFSVERPDGSNFTLKIRSTKLEDSAMYFCVSSGGLTQPQHFGDGTRLSIL.

The CDR3, as DNA: TGTGCTAGTGGCCGGGACGGAGGTGAAGCTTTCTTT. The encoded protein is CASGRDGGEAFF. The chain links TRBV12-5 to TRBJ1-1; weak D call: TRBD1 (5 bases). With 6 bases removed from V and 7 bases from J, the gap between germline ends came to 12 bases. CDR1 is LGHNT and CDR2 is FRNRAP in the germline V gene. The CDR3 sequence is 12 residues long.

The genes are TRBV10-2 and TRBJ1-1; D remains ambiguous. Per germline, CDR1 WSHSY and CDR2 SAAADI. Trimming left V 9 bases short and J 1 base short, with 9 bases between. The CDR3 is made up of 12 amino acids. The CDR3 region has the DNA TGCGCCAGTACTACTGAGAACACTGAAGCTTTCTTT. Protein sequence: CASTTENTEAFF.